Following are 28 T cell receptor beta chains from one sample sequenced in a study of shared clonotypes between healthy human individuals. The protocol was immunoSEQ multiplex PCR, while the TCRdb copy is restricted to in-frame clones and leaves out a portion. Among about 1 million clones listed, approximately 76% were seen once. Sample: memory CD4+ T cells sorted from blood. Described subset: CD45RA-negative fraction. These receptor sequences come from a man aged 18 to 30 in good health.

The chain is built from TRBV6-1 and TRBJ2-7; D call uncertain. From germline, CDR1 is MNHNS and CDR2 SASEGT. V lost 3 bases and J 3 bases, leaving 12 bases between the germline ends. This CDR3 has 14 residues. Here the CDR3 reads CASSDRGRNYEQYF. The CDR3 DNA reads as TGTGCCAGCAGTGACCGAGGCAGGAACTACGAGCAGTACTTC.

The rearrangement joins TRBV5-4 to TRBJ2-5, with 8 bases that match TRBD2. Trimming removed 4 bases from V and 0 bases from J; junction bases left unmatched: 8. CDR1 is SGHNT and CDR2 is YYREEE in the germline V gene (reference sequence). This CDR3 is built from 16 residues. The CDR3 sequence is CASSSRTSPNQETQYF. CDR3 DNA: TGTGCCAGCAGCAGTAGGACTAGCCCTAACCAAGAGACCCAGTACTTC.

This clone has only one observation. This rearrangement joins TRBV5-5 to TRBJ1-4, with a possible D match to TRBD1 (5 bases). The CDR3 totals 15 residues. Germline assignment: CDR1 SGHKS and CDR2 YYEKEE (reference sequence). V lost 1 base and J 8 bases, leaving 15 bases between the germline ends. Written as DNA, the CDR3 is TGTGCCAGCAGCTTGAATGGCAGGGAAGGAGAAAAACTGTTTTTT. Protein sequence: CASSLNGREGEKLFF. The full variable domain, its missing parts supplied by reference TRBV5-5 and TRBJ1-4, is DAGVTQSPTHLIKTRGQQVTLRCSPISGHKSVSWYQQVLGQGPQFIFQYYEKEERGRGNFPDRFSARQFPNYSSELNVNALLLGDSALYLCASSLNGREGEKLFFGSGTQLSVL.

The V gene is TRBV2, the J gene TRBJ2-3, with a weak D call TRBD2 (5 bases). This CDR3 region has 15 residues. Trimming stripped 5 bases from V and 2 bases from J, with 14 bases between. CDR1 SNHLY and CDR2 FYNNEI come from the germline V gene. In nucleotides, the CDR3 is TGTGCCAGCAGTCGGACTCCGACCAACACAGATACGCAGTATTTT. It specifies CASSRTPTNTDTQYF.

This clone was picked up a small number of times. The chain recombines TRBV28 with TRBJ1-4; D is unclear. V was pared by 4 bases and J by 0 bases, with 15 bases between. CDR3 size: 17 residues. CDR1 MDHEN and CDR2 SYDVKM come from the germline V gene. CDR3 nucleotides: TGTGCCAGCAGTTGGAAAGGGTTGATGGCAACTAATGAAAAACTGTTTTTT. It encodes CASSWKGLMATNEKLFF.

CDR3 DNA sequence: TGTGCCAGCAGCGGAGAGGGGTGGGATTCACCCCTCCACTTT. The encoded protein is CASSGEGWDSPLHF. The V gene is TRBV5-6, the J gene TRBJ1-6, with D possibly matching TRBD1 (5 bases). The CDR3 has 14 residues. From germline, CDR1 is SGHDT and CDR2 YYEEEE. Trimming took off 4 bases at V and 8 bases at J, with 13 bases between the two ends. Combining the CDR3 with reference TRBV5-6 and TRBJ1-6 gives the whole variable domain DAGVTQSPTHLIKTRGQQVTLRCSPKSGHDTVSWYQQALGQGPQFIFQYYEEEERQRGNFPDRFSGHQFPNYSSELNVNALLLGDSALYLCASSGEGWDSPLHFGNGTRLTVT.

This chain connects TRBV30 to TRBJ2-1, with 7 bases fitting TRBD1. Germline-derived CDR1 and CDR2 are GTSNPN and SVGIG (reference sequence). This CDR3 comprises 12 residues. With 2 bases clipped from V and 9 bases from J, the junction kept 4 bases outside the gene matches. The CDR3 sequence: CAWSPGTAEQFF. In nucleotides, the CDR3 is TGTGCCTGGAGTCCAGGGACAGCTGAGCAGTTCTTC.

DNA of the CDR3: TGTGCCAGCAGCTATGGGTCCCGGGACAGGGCGGATACGCAGTATTTT. Protein product: CASSYGSRDRADTQYF. The chain combines TRBV5-6 with TRBJ2-3; 9 bases fit TRBD1. This CDR3 region has 16 residues. CDR1 and CDR2 (germline): SGHDT, YYEEEE. Trimming at V came to 3 bases and at J to 6 bases, leaving 11 bases not matched to a gene.

V gene TRBV29-1 combines with J gene TRBJ2-1; 11 bases align to TRBD2. The CDR3 loop spans 14 amino acids. V dropped 6 bases and J dropped 4; count of bases not matched to a gene: 5. CDR1 is SQVTM and CDR2 is ANQGSEA in the germline V gene. The CDR3 reads CSVHSSGGYNEQFF. For the CDR3, the DNA is TGCAGCGTCCATTCTAGCGGGGGGTACAATGAGCAGTTCTTC.

This chain connects TRBV2 to TRBJ2-5; D unclear. V gave up 0 bases and J gave up 9 bases, with 8 bases separating them. The CDR3 runs 12 residues. The germline gives CDR1 SNHLY, CDR2 FYNNEI. The CDR3 bases are TGTGCCAGCAGTGAAGCGGGCCGGGCCCAGTACTTC. Protein sequence: CASSEAGRAQYF.

This CDR3 is CASSQDLSRGTNEKLFF. Here the CDR3 DNA reads TGCGCCAGCAGCCAAGATCTGAGTAGGGGGACTAATGAAAAACTGTTTTTT. The V and J genes are TRBV4-3 and TRBJ1-4, with a weak D call TRBD1 (6 bases). Germline-derived CDR1 and CDR2 are LGHNA and YSLEER. The CDR3 totals 17 residues. With 0 bases removed from V and 2 bases from J, the gap between germline ends came to 13 bases.

In DNA form, the CDR3 reads TGTGCCAGCCTCTTTAGGGGTGGCACTGAAGCTTTCTTT. It encodes CASLFRGGTEAFF. The J gene is TRBJ1-1, the V gene TRBV19; D might be TRBD1 (5 bases). This CDR3 is 13 amino acids long. The germline V gene has CDR1 LNHDA and CDR2 SQIVND (reference sequence). The germline V and J ends were trimmed by 9 bases and 4 bases, with 15 bases remaining between them. Based on the CDR3 plus reference TRBV19 and TRBJ1-1, the full variable domain is DGGITQSPKYLFRKEGQNVTLSCEQNLNHDAMYWYRQDPGQGLRLIYYSQIVNDFQKGDIAEGYSVSREKKESFPLTVTSAQKNPTAFYLCASLFRGGTEAFFGQGTRLTVV.

This clone showed up just a few times. This rearrangement joins TRBV6-5 to TRBJ1-6; D gene uncertain. The CDR3 is made up of 13 amino acids. Trimming cost V 2 bases and J 8 bases, with 7 bases left between them. Germline V gives CDR1 MNHEY, CDR2 SVGAGI. As DNA, the CDR3 is TGTGCCAGCAGTTACGCGGACTATTCACCCCTCCACTTT. This gives the protein CASSYADYSPLHF.

The CDR3 bases are TGTGCCAGCGGACCCACAGGGAAAGGTCAGCCCCAGCATTTT. Residues: CASGPTGKGQPQHF. The V gene is TRBV2, the J gene TRBJ1-5; possible D gene TRBD1, 6 bases. The CDR3 totals 14 residues. Germline CDR1 reads SNHLY; CDR2 reads FYNNEI. V lost 8 bases and J lost 6, with 17 bases in between.

The chain is built from TRBV6-5 and TRBJ1-5, with D maybe TRBD1 (6 bases). In germline, CDR1 is MNHEY, CDR2 SVGAGI. There are 11 residues in the CDR3. Trimming took off 5 bases at V and 11 bases at J, with 10 bases between the two ends. The CDR3 DNA reads TGTGCCAGCAGTCTACAGGGTTCCCAGCATTTT. Translated, it gives CASSLQGSQHF.

The rearrangement links TRBV6-5 to TRBJ2-7; possible D gene TRBD2, 6 bases. Trimming cost V 6 bases and J 3 bases, with 15 bases left between them. Germline V gene sequence: CDR1 MNHEY, CDR2 SVGAGI. This CDR3 has 14 amino acids. The CDR3 region has the DNA TGTGCCAGCAGCCACGGGGACTCCTACTACGAGCAGTACTTC. Translation gives CASSHGDSYYEQYF.

The V gene is TRBV7-8, the J gene TRBJ1-2; no clear D gene. This CDR3 has 13 residues. Trimming removed 5 bases from V and 4 bases from J, with 11 bases in between. Germline V gene data show CDR1 as SGHVS and CDR2 as FQNEAQ. CDR3 protein: CASSRTALYGYTF. The CDR3 nucleotides are TGTGCCAGCAGCCGAACAGCCCTCTATGGCTACACCTTC.

The chain links TRBV11-2 to TRBJ2-7; no firm D call. V was trimmed by 4 bases and J by 3 bases, leaving 13 bases between them. The CDR3 contains 14 residues. Germline CDR1 SGHAT, CDR2 FQNNGV. This CDR3 reads CASSSGFRGYEQYF. DNA of the CDR3: TGTGCCAGCAGCTCTGGTTTTCGAGGCTACGAGCAGTACTTC. Complete variable domain (other parts from reference TRBV11-2 and TRBJ2-7): EAGVAQSPRYKIIEKRQSVAFWCNPISGHATLYWYQQILGQGPKLLIQFQNNGVVDDSQLPKDRFSAERLKGVDSTLKIQPAKLEDSAVYLCASSSGFRGYEQYFGPGTRLTVT.

The chain couples TRBV5-1 to TRBJ1-2, with 8 bases that match TRBD1. V gave up 4 bases and J gave up 4 bases; unmatched junction bases: 6. The CDR3 consists of 14 residues. Looked up from germline, CDR1 is SGHRS and CDR2 is YFSETQ. This chain's CDR3 is CASSTGQAFYGYTF. The CDR3 bases are TGCGCCAGCAGCACGGGACAGGCCTTCTATGGCTACACCTTC.

This clone appeared a single time. V is TRBV30 and J is TRBJ1-6; D remains unclear. CDR1 is GTSNPN and CDR2 is SVGIG in the germline V gene (reference sequence). V gave up 1 base and J gave up 6 bases, with 13 bases separating them. This CDR3 comprises 15 residues. The CDR3 DNA is TGTGCCTGGAGTGGAGTCCTTGCCTCTAATTCACCCCTCCACTTT. Protein: CAWSGVLASNSPLHF.

This chain links TRBV19 with TRBJ1-1; D unclear. CDR1 LNHDA and CDR2 SQIVND come from the germline V gene (reference sequence). V lost 5 bases to trimming and J lost 1 base, with 11 bases between them. The CDR3 contains 14 residues. DNA for the CDR3: TGTGCCAGTAGTGTGGAAGCTGGGAACACTGAAGCTTTCTTT. Protein: CASSVEAGNTEAFF.

There are a few counts of this clone. This chain connects TRBV28 to TRBJ1-3; D not certain. V was trimmed by 6 bases and J by 0 bases, leaving 9 bases between them. This CDR3 spans 14 amino acids. Germline V gene sequence: CDR1 MDHEN, CDR2 SYDVKM. The CDR3 DNA sequence: TGTGCCAGCAGCCTAGGGTACTCTGGAAACACCATATATTTT. This translates into CASSLGYSGNTIYF.

V is TRBV5-6 and J is TRBJ2-7, with D unclear. The germline gives CDR1 SGHDT, CDR2 YYEEEE. The V and J ends lost 3 bases and 2 bases respectively, with 15 bases between them. This CDR3 contains 15 residues. The CDR3, as DNA: TGTGCCAGCAGCTCAGTCCCACAAGTTGCCTACGAGCAGTACTTC. Its protein is CASSSVPQVAYEQYF. The full variable domain, with the rest looked up from reference TRBV5-6 and TRBJ2-7, is DAGVTQSPTHLIKTRGQQVTLRCSPKSGHDTVSWYQQALGQGPQFIFQYYEEEERQRGNFPDRFSGHQFPNYSSELNVNALLLGDSALYLCASSSVPQVAYEQYFGPGTRLTVT.

This clone was seen only a few times. DNA of the CDR3: TGTGCCAGCAGTCTCACAGGGGGAACCGGGGAGCTGTTTTTT. Amino acids: CASSLTGGTGELFF. The chain is built from TRBV28 and TRBJ2-2, with 8 bases matching TRBD1. CDR1 and CDR2 (germline): MDHEN, SYDVKM. CDR3 length equals 14 residues. J lost 5 bases, V lost 5 bases, and 4 bases had no gene match.

This chain uses TRBV7-2 with TRBJ1-2; 7 nucleotides line up with TRBD1. Germline CDR1 reads SGHTA; CDR2 reads FQGNSA. Germline trimming cut 5 bases from V and 0 bases from J; bases unmatched to any gene: 6. CDR3 size: 15 residues. CDR3: CASSPQGRTNYGYTF. In DNA form, the CDR3 reads TGTGCCAGCAGCCCACAGGGGAGGACTAACTATGGCTACACCTTC.

The sample holds one count of this clone. The chain has TRBV6-5 and TRBJ2-7; D gene unclear. This CDR3 has 16 amino acids. Trimming shortened V by 0 bases and J by 1 base, and 13 bases separated the two germline ends. Germline CDR1 is MNHEY and CDR2 is SVGAGI. Here the CDR3 DNA reads TGTGCCAGCAGTTACTCAGCAACAGCGAAATCCTACGAGCAGTACTTC. It translates to CASSYSATAKSYEQYF.

The chain uses TRBV11-2 and TRBJ1-2; D not resolved. The CDR3 contains 14 residues. Germline-derived CDR1 and CDR2 are SGHAT and FQNNGV. Trimming shortened V by 4 bases and J by 1 base, and 10 bases separated the two germline ends. The chain's CDR3 is CASSSPGGNYGYTF. The CDR3 DNA reads TGTGCCAGCAGCTCCCCGGGAGGTAACTATGGCTACACCTTC.

J is TRBJ1-2 and V is TRBV28; 7 bases are shared with TRBD1. From germline, CDR1 is MDHEN and CDR2 SYDVKM. CDR3 length: 13 amino acids. Losses at the gene ends were 2 bases for V and 8 bases for J; bases not matched to a gene: 5. In DNA form, the CDR3 reads TGTGCCAGCAGTTTAGTTGGGACAGCCGGCTACACCTTC. Translated: CASSLVGTAGYTF.